These T cell receptor beta chains were read from a single sample in a study of blood T cell repertoires in COVID-19. Some clones are missing from TCRdb's copy, which holds only in-frame ones; the method was immunoSEQ multiplex PCR. This table holds about 220,000 clones, around four fifths found once. Specimen: peripheral blood. The receptor source for this set is a woman older than 75 with COVID-19, enrolled during active disease. CDR3s include the opening cysteine and the closing phenylalanine or tryptophan. Each record gives: J gene, V gene, D gene, clone size, CDR3 protein, CDR3 DNA. A D gene is named only where the DNA matches it firmly. Expanded clones are given a class, and other clones once, few, many or no size at all.

>TRBJ2-7|TRBV4-3|TRBD2|NA
CASSRELAGDLEQYF
TGCGCCAGCAGCCGAGAACTAGCGGGAGATCTCGAGCAGTACTTC
>TRBJ2-1|TRBV28|TRBD2|NA
CASSSPTSGRAGEQFF
TGTGCCAGCAGTTCGCCGACTAGCGGGAGGGCCGGTGAGCAGTTCTTC
>TRBJ2-3|TRBV27|TRBD2|NA
CASSLEWGLAGVTDTQYF
TGTGCCAGCAGTTTAGAATGGGGGCTAGCGGGGGTCACAGATACGCAGTATTTT
>TRBJ2-4|TRBV4-2|NA|NA
CASSLEGAKNIQYF
TGTGCCAGCAGCCTGGAGGGGGCCAAAAACATTCAGTACTTC
>TRBJ1-3|TRBV7-2|NA|NA
CASSSQTDKSSYSGNTIYF
TGTGCCAGCAGCTCCCAGACAGATAAATCTAGTTACTCTGGAAACACCATATATTTT
>TRBJ2-1|TRBV7-7|TRBD2|NA
CASSLVAGTSNEQFF
TGTGCTAGCAGCTTAGTAGCCGGGACTAGCAATGAGCAGTTCTTC
>TRBJ2-7|TRBV15|TRBD1|NA
CATSRDRGTGGREQYF
TGTGCCACCAGCAGAGATCGGGGGACAGGGGGCCGCGAGCAGTACTTC
>TRBJ1-1|TRBV18|NA|NA
CASSPSENTEAFF
TGTGCCAGCTCACCGAGCGAGAACACTGAAGCTTTCTTT
>TRBJ1-1|TRBV3-1/TRBV3-2|NA|NA
CASTPGGVSEAFF
TGTGCCAGCACCCCGGGGGGGGTATCTGAAGCTTTCTTT
>TRBJ1-6|TRBV9|TRBD1|NA
CASSGRDRSNSPLHF
TGTGCCAGCAGCGGCCGGGACAGGTCTAATTCACCCCTCCACTTT
>TRBJ1-1|TRBV7-9|TRBD1|NA
CASSLSPGSRAGTGVAFF
TGTGCCAGCAGCTTATCCCCGGGCTCCAGGGCTGGAACAGGGGTAGCTTTCTTT
>TRBJ1-2|TRBV6-1|NA|NA
CASSEPGANYGYTF
TGTGCCAGCAGTGAACCGGGAGCTAACTATGGCTACACCTTC
>TRBJ2-3|TRBV7-6|NA|NA
CASSLATPGGTDTQYF
TGTGCCAGCAGCTTAGCGACCCCAGGGGGCACAGATACGCAGTATTTT
>TRBJ2-7|TRBV6-1|NA|NA
CASSEYGTTYEQYF
TGTGCCAGCAGTGAATACGGTACGACCTACGAGCAGTACTTC
>TRBJ1-6|TRBV6-2/TRBV6-3|NA|NA
CASSPNFYNSPLHF
TGTGCCAGCAGTCCCAATTTCTATAATTCACCCCTCCACTTT
>TRBJ1-4|TRBV28|TRBD1|few
CASSSPDRTNEKLFF
TGTGCCAGCAGTTCGCCGGACAGGACGAATGAAAAACTGTTTTTT
>TRBJ1-2|TRBV18|TRBD1|NA
CASSPGQGVDYGYTF
TGTGCCAGCTCACCAGGACAGGGGGTGGACTATGGCTACACCTTC
>TRBJ2-7|TRBV3-1/TRBV3-2|NA|NA
CASSGKRPYEQYF
TGTGCCAGCAGTGGGAAGCGGCCCTACGAGCAGTACTTC
>TRBJ1-6|TRBV18|TRBD1|NA
CASSSDRVGGNSPLHF
TGTGCCAGCTCATCCGACAGGGTGGGTGGTAATTCACCCCTCCACTTT
>TRBJ1-1|TRBV5-1|NA|NA
CASSKEMNTEAFF
TGCGCCAGCAGCAAAGAGATGAACACTGAAGCTTTCTTT
>TRBJ1-1|TRBV3-1/TRBV3-2|NA|NA
CASSQWGQTNTEAFF
TGTGCCAGCAGCCAATGGGGACAAACGAACACTGAAGCTTTCTTT
>TRBJ1-1|TRBV7-2|NA|once
CASSSTRGSEAFF
TGTGCCAGCAGCTCAACTCGGGGGAGTGAAGCTTTCTTT
>TRBJ2-1|TRBV7-8|NA|NA
CASSLQAPPYNEQFF
TGTGCCAGCAGCTTGCAGGCTCCACCTTACAATGAGCAGTTCTTC
>TRBJ2-4|TRBV3-1/TRBV3-2|NA|NA
CASSPRQPTKNIQYF
TGTGCCAGCAGTCCACGACAGCCGACCAAAAACATTCAGTACTTC